Below, 17 T cell receptor beta chains from the same sample are listed, as sequenced in a study of tumor-infiltrating lymphocytes in localized non-small cell lung cancer. Some clones are missing from TCRdb's copy, which holds only in-frame ones; the method was immunoSEQ multiplex PCR. The sample has approximately 6,200 clones, around 80% seen once. Material for sequencing was uninvolved lung tissue not adjacent to the tumor. The origin of the receptors is a human donor with non-small cell lung cancer.

V gene TRBV28 combines with J gene TRBJ2-3, with 7 bases lining up with TRBD2. The V gene's germline CDR1 is MDHEN and CDR2 SYDVKM. Trimming removed 3 bases from V and 3 bases from J; junction bases left unmatched: 24. The CDR3 is made up of 21 amino acids. CDR3 sequence: CASSFPYGPRRPGGTTDTQYF. The CDR3 coding sequence is TGTGCCAGCAGTTTCCCATACGGACCTAGGCGCCCGGGAGGTACGACAGATACGCAGTATTTT.

This chain links TRBV5-1 with TRBJ2-7, with D perhaps assigned TRBD1 or TRBD2 (5 bases each). V lost 0 bases to trimming and J lost 0 bases, with 10 bases between them. CDR3 size: 15 residues. Germline lookup yields CDR1 SGHRS and CDR2 YFSETQ. The CDR3 region has the DNA TGCGCCAGCAGCTTGGAAGGGACGCACTCCTACGAGCAGTACTTC. Protein: CASSLEGTHSYEQYF.

The chain links TRBV7-8 to TRBJ2-5; D gene unclear. V was trimmed by 1 base and J by 4 bases, leaving 7 bases between them. The CDR3 length is 13 residues. Germline CDR1 and CDR2: SGHVS and FQNEAQ. The CDR3: CASSLGRLETQYF. The CDR3 DNA follows: TGTGCCAGCAGCTTAGGGCGGTTAGAGACCCAGTACTTC. Based on the CDR3 plus reference TRBV7-8 and TRBJ2-5, the full variable domain is GAGVSQSPRYKVAKRGQDVALRCDPISGHVSLFWYQQALGQGPEFLTYFQNEAQLDKSGLPSDRFFAERPEGSVSTLKIQRTQQEDSAVYLCASSLGRLETQYFGPGTRLLVL.

This chain links TRBV18 with TRBJ2-5, with 12 nucleotides matching TRBD1. Germline values: CDR1 KGHSH, CDR2 LQKENI. The CDR3 consists of 14 residues. The J segment lost 5 bases and the V segment lost 4 bases, leaving 2 bases of the junction unmatched. CDR3 protein: CASSRDRGQETQYF. For the CDR3, the DNA is TGTGCCAGCTCACGGGACAGGGGGCAGGAGACCCAGTACTTC.

The chain carries TRBV19 and TRBJ2-7; 7 bases line up with TRBD1. Trimming removed 5 bases from V and 2 bases from J; junction bases left unmatched: 3. Germline lookup yields CDR1 LNHDA and CDR2 SQIVND (reference sequence). The CDR3 contains 13 residues. The CDR3 DNA reads as TGTGCCAGTAGTCCCGACAGGGCCTACGAGCAGTACTTC. It yields the protein CASSPDRAYEQYF.

The chain uses TRBV4-2 and TRBJ2-7; tentatively, D is TRBD1 (6 bases). Germline V gene lookup returns CDR1 LGHNA and CDR2 YNFKEQ. V lost 0 bases and J 3 bases, leaving 9 bases between the germline ends. CDR3 length: 14 residues. The CDR3 reads CASSQERGNYEQYF. For the CDR3, the DNA is TGTGCCAGCAGCCAAGAAAGGGGGAACTACGAGCAGTACTTC.

This clone is medium-sized (0.01 to 0.1%) in the sample. The chain links TRBV28 to TRBJ1-5; unclear D gene. The V and J ends lost 8 bases and 2 bases respectively, with 22 bases between them. CDR1 and CDR2 from the germline V gene are MDHEN and SYDVKM. This CDR3 region has 17 residues. The CDR3 DNA follows: TGTGCCAGCCGGGCGAGCCTAGGGATAATAGGCAATCAGCCCCAGCATTTT. Its protein product is CASRASLGIIGNQPQHF.

V gene TRBV2 combines with J gene TRBJ1-5; no clear D. This CDR3 spans 11 amino acids. CDR1 and CDR2 (germline): SNHLY, FYNNEI. With 6 bases removed from V and 5 bases from J, the gap between germline ends came to 5 bases. In nucleotides, the CDR3 is TGTGCCAGCAGGGAGGATCAGCCCCAGCATTTT. Translated, it gives CASREDQPQHF. The whole variable domain, filled in from reference TRBV2 and TRBJ1-5, reads EPEVTQTPSHQVTQMGQEVILRCVPISNHLYFYWYRQILGQKVEFLVSFYNNEISEKSEIFDDQFSVERPDGSNFTLKIRSTKLEDSAMYFCASREDQPQHFGDGTRLSIL.

The genes are TRBV5-1 and TRBJ2-7; 7 bases match TRBD1. After removal of 2 bases from V and 6 bases from J, the junction contained 11 bases not matched to a gene. The CDR3 totals 15 residues. Germline CDR1 and CDR2: SGHRS and YFSETQ. The CDR3: CASSLPGQTIPEQYF. CDR3 sequence (DNA): TGCGCCAGCAGCTTACCGGGACAGACTATCCCCGAGCAGTACTTC.

The V and J genes are TRBV5-1 and TRBJ2-2; 7 nucleotides line up with TRBD1. The CDR3 runs to 15 residues. CDR1 is SGHRS and CDR2 is YFSETQ in the germline V gene. The J segment lost 6 bases and the V segment lost 0 bases, leaving 5 bases of the junction unmatched. The CDR3 loop reads CASSLVTGPPGELFF. CDR3 nucleotides: TGCGCCAGCAGCTTGGTGACAGGGCCTCCCGGGGAGCTGTTTTTT.

There are a few counts of this clone. The V and J genes are TRBV5-8 and TRBJ1-5; possible D gene TRBD1, 5 bases. The CDR3 runs to 15 residues. Trimming cost V 9 bases and J 2 bases, with 18 bases left between them. Germline-derived CDR1 and CDR2 are SGHTS and YDEGEE. In DNA form, the CDR3 reads TGTGCCACCTCTAAGCGGGGCGTGGGCAATCAGCCCCAGCATTTT. Translated, it gives CATSKRGVGNQPQHF.

The chain links TRBV11-3 to TRBJ1-2; the match to TRBD1 covers 10 bases. The CDR3 runs 16 residues. Looked up from germline, CDR1 is SGHNT and CDR2 is YENEEA. V dropped 1 base and J dropped 3; count of bases not matched to a gene: 5. CDR3 in DNA: TGTGCCAGCAGCTTAGGGACAGGGGGTTTGTACTATGGCTACACCTTC. This codes for CASSLGTGGLYYGYTF.

The chain combines TRBV28 with TRBJ1-2; 8 positions agree with TRBD1. Germline loops: CDR1 MDHEN, CDR2 SYDVKM. V dropped 6 bases and J dropped 7; count of bases not matched to a gene: 10. The length of the CDR3 is 14 residues. The CDR3 bases are TGTGCCAGCAGCCCGAACGACAGGGGATTTGGCTACACCTTC. This codes for CASSPNDRGFGYTF.

This chain connects TRBV5-1 to TRBJ2-6; the D gene is possibly TRBD1 (5 bases). V was pared by 1 base and J by 3 bases, with 14 bases between. The CDR3 is made up of 17 amino acids. CDR1 and CDR2 from the germline V gene are SGHRS and YFSETQ. The CDR3 is CASSLSPRAIGANVLTF. The CDR3 region has the DNA TGCGCCAGCAGCTTGTCTCCCAGGGCCATTGGGGCCAACGTCCTGACTTTC.

V gene TRBV4-3 combines with J gene TRBJ2-7, with 7 nucleotides matching TRBD1. Germline CDR1 LGHNA, CDR2 YSLEER. V shed 5 bases, J shed 0 bases, and the junction held 7 bases outside the gene matches. The length of the CDR3 is 15 residues. The DNA for the CDR3 is TGCGCCAGCAGCTACAGGGGCGAAAGCTCCTACGAGCAGTACTTC. Protein sequence: CASSYRGESSYEQYF.

This clone has only a few counts. The chain has TRBV5-6 and TRBJ2-1; D is ambiguous. The germline V and J ends were trimmed by 5 bases and 1 base, with 7 bases remaining between them. The CDR3 is 13 residues long. The germline gives CDR1 SGHDT, CDR2 YYEEEE. CDR3 amino acids: CASRAASYNEQFF. For the CDR3, the DNA is TGTGCCAGCAGGGCGGCTTCCTACAATGAGCAGTTCTTC. The variable domain in full, with the rest retrieved from reference TRBV5-6 and TRBJ2-1, is DAGVTQSPTHLIKTRGQQVTLRCSPKSGHDTVSWYQQALGQGPQFIFQYYEEEERQRGNFPDRFSGHQFPNYSSELNVNALLLGDSALYLCASRAASYNEQFFGPGTRLTVL.

CDR3 in amino acids: CAISDAGGNYGYTF. The CDR3, as DNA: TGTGCCATCAGTGATGCCGGGGGGAACTATGGCTACACCTTC. The chain combines TRBV10-3 with TRBJ1-2; D is perhaps TRBD1 (5 bases). The ends were cut back, 3 bases at V and 2 bases at J, with 10 bases in the middle. This CDR3 is built from 14 residues. Germline CDR1 is ENHRY and CDR2 is SYGVKD.